This T cell receptor beta chain was captured by sequencing in a study of T cell responses to AZD1222 COVID-19 vaccine. Some clones are missing from TCRdb's copy, which holds only in-frame ones; the method was immunoSEQ multiplex PCR. The data hold over 100,000 clones, with around 93% observed a single time. Between the trimmed V and J ends, which lost 7 bases and 5 bases, there was a span of 20 bases. The CDR3 has 16 residues. The germline gives CDR1 SGHNT, CDR2 YENEEA. The input for sequencing was peripheral blood, taken on day 0 of AZD1222 vaccination. This chain connects TRBV11-3 to TRBJ2-2; either TRBD1 or TRBD2 may supply D (5 bases each). The receptor comes from an adult in good health. This chain's CDR3 is CASKREGFGRTGELFF. CDR3 bases: TGTGCCAGCAAAAGAGAGGGGTTCGGTCGAACCGGGGAGCTGTTTTTT.